The clone carrying this T cell receptor (beta chain) has ten or more counts. Its cognate antigen is unknown. Preparation of the TCRbeta library used unique molecular identifiers. TCRdb reanalysed the PCR reads using MiXCR and keeps one entry per CDR3 protein. The sample lists about 300,000 distinct CDR3 sequences; 10% were seen once. This sample stems from a study of T-cell reconstitution after alpha-beta-depleted transplantation in children. Germline V lookup: CDR1 SGHAT, CDR2 FQNNGV. The CDR3 has 15 residues. V lost 0 bases to trimming and J lost 0 bases, with 9 bases between them. Study-wide points: T cells produced anew were the main source of T-cell counts and diversity one year after transplant. Expanded clones from the graft, numbering several hundred, reportedly supplied alpha-beta T cells about two months after transplant. The high TCRbeta diversity at day 60 in some patients came from surviving recipient T cells and thymic progenitors.

The rearrangement links TRBV11-2 to TRBJ2-7; no clear D. The sequence was collected from a boy in the first two years of life with acute myeloid leukemia, due to receive a stem cell transplant. The source material was PBMCs, sampled before TCRalphabeta/CD19-depleted stem cell transplant. CDR3 bases: TGTGCCAGCAGCTTAGAGCCATTCAGCTCCTACGAGCAGTACTTC. Amino acids: CASSLEPFSSYEQYF.